The clone carrying this T cell receptor beta chain was seen ten or more times. Its antigen is currently unknown. Arm-PCR with iRepertoire HTBI primers amplified the CDR3 regions for these TCR beta libraries. TCRdb reanalysed the multiplex PCR reads using MiXCR and keeps one entry per CDR3 protein. The table records a few hundred thousand distinct CDR3 sequences, about 11% of them present only once. The data belong to a study of regulatory T cells in long-lasting Graves disease. Findings of the study overall: Graves' patients with persistent disease showed TCR diversity lower than patients newly diagnosed. A reduction in accuracy may have resulted from the small sample size.

Trimming removed 4 bases from V and 0 bases from J, with 10 bases in between. CDR3 length equals 15 residues. Germline-derived CDR1 and CDR2 are LGHDT and YNNKEL (reference sequence). Regarding time point: newly diagnosed GD, antithyroid drugs for less than 3 months. TCR sequences were obtained from RNA taken from PBMCs. This same sample was also part of a study on T cells in Graves' hyperthyroidism and ophthalmopathy. Per that paper: Uncontrolled infection, other autoimmune disease, pregnancy or lactation excluded patients. Clinical symptoms, serum thyroxine and TRAb, thyroid ultrasound and orbital computed tomography together formed the diagnostic basis.

This clonotype was sampled from a woman aged 18 to 35 with Graves disease. The genes are TRBV3-1 and TRBJ2-1, with D perhaps being TRBD1 or TRBD2 (5 bases each). The sample here was peripheral blood mononuclear cells (PBMCs), taken at new diagnosis, from a patient treated with antithyroid drugs. CDR3 region: CASSLGTHSYNEQFF. As DNA, the CDR3 is TGTGCCAGCAGCCTTGGGACGCACTCCTACAATGAGCAGTTCTTC.